These T cell receptor beta chains were read from a single sample in a study of blood T cells in healthy people across ages. TCRdb processed the 5' RACE reads anew with MiXCR; each CDR3 protein has one entry. The sample records about 700,000 distinct CDR3 sequences, about 34% being singletons. Sequencing was performed on blood. The receptors shown here come from an elderly woman in good health. The CDR3 runs from the conserved cysteine through the conserved F or W. The D gene is left open where the match is weak. Rows may omit the clone size; those that give it use once, few, many or a size class.

TRBJ2-1 | TRBD2 | many | TRBV2 | CASSVLAGVSNEQFF | TGTGCCAGCAGTGTACTAGCGGGGGTTAGCAATGAGCAGTTCTTC
TRBJ2-1 | TRBD2 | many | TRBV7-2 | CASSLGISGSSYNEQFF | TGTGCCAGCAGCTTAGGGATTAGCGGGAGCTCCTACAATGAGCAGTTCTTC
TRBJ2-3 | TRBD2 | few | TRBV2 | CASLRLAGDTDTQYF | TGTGCCAGCCTGAGACTAGCGGGGGACACAGATACGCAGTATTTT
TRBJ1-4 | NA | once | TRBV7-3 | CASSPGFNEKRFF | TGTGCCAGCAGCCCGGGTTTTAATGAAAAACGGTTTTTT
TRBJ2-5 | NA | NA | TRBV21-1 | CASSQVDLAGVMETQYF | TGTGCCAGCAGCCAAGTTGACCTAGCGGGAGTCATGGAGACCCAGTACTTC
TRBJ2-1 | TRBD1 | many | TRBV5-1 | CASSFSPYPDRANEQFF | TGCGCCAGCAGCTTTTCCCCCTATCCGGACAGGGCCAATGAGCAGTTCTTC
TRBJ2-7 | TRBD2 | NA | TRBV7-9 | CASSLGFGGRSYEQYF | TGTGCCAGCAGCTTGGGGTTCGGCGGGAGGTCCTACGAGCAGTACTTC
TRBJ1-2 | TRBD1 | NA | TRBV5-6 | CASSFAGQGVPTF | TGTGCCAGCAGCTTTGCTGGACAGGGGGTCCCCACCTTC
TRBJ2-3 | TRBD2 | NA | TRBV29-1 | CSVGKTSSTDTQYF | TGCAGCGTTGGCAAGACTAGCAGCACAGATACGCAGTATTTT
TRBJ1-5 | TRBD1 | NA | TRBV12-3/TRBV12-4 | CVSGTGGLQPQHF | TGTGTCAGCGGGACAGGGGGCCTGCAGCCCCAGCATTTT
TRBJ2-3 | NA | NA | TRBV7-2 | CASSLGPGLDTQYF | TGTGCCAGCAGCTTAGGCCCCGGACTGGATACGCAGTATTTT
TRBJ2-5 | TRBD1 | few | TRBV6-5 | CASSYSTPRVDREETQYF | TGTGCCAGCAGTTACTCAACTCCTCGCGTCGACAGGGAAGAGACCCAGTACTTC
TRBJ1-2 | TRBD1 | NA | TRBV5-1 | CASSRGQLNYGYTF | TGCGCCAGCAGCCGGGGACAGCTCAACTATGGCTACACCTTC
TRBJ1-1 | TRBD1 | few | TRBV3-1 | CASSQGLQGLGRAFF | TGTGCCAGCAGCCAAGGATTACAGGGGTTGGGCCGGGCTTTCTTT
TRBJ2-7 | NA | once | TRBV11-2 | CASSQNRASYEQYF | TGTGCCAGCAGCCAAAACCGGGCATCCTACGAGCAGTACTTC
TRBJ1-6 | TRBD1 | few | TRBV7-9 | CASSSPTGAGEPLHF | TGTGCCAGCAGCTCCCCGACAGGGGCCGGGGAACCCCTCCACTTT
TRBJ1-6 | NA | many | TRBV4-2 | CASSQGSGGPLHF | TGTGCCAGCAGCCAAGGATCAGGTGGACCCCTCCACTTT
TRBJ2-7 | NA | NA | TRBV6-5 | CASRPGPRAGSQYF | TGTGCCAGCAGACCGGGCCCTCGAGCCGGATCCCAGTACTTC
TRBJ2-3 | TRBD2 | NA | TRBV7-2 | CASSRRTSSSTDTQYF | TGTGCCAGCAGCAGACGGACTAGCTCTAGCACAGATACGCAGTATTTT
TRBJ2-5 | NA | many | TRBV9 | CASSVGVIQTQYF | TGTGCCAGCAGCGTAGGAGTTATTCAGACCCAGTACTTC
TRBJ2-2 | NA | NA | TRBV7-3 | CASSLTYLGELFF | TGTGCCAGCAGCCTCACCTACCTCGGGGAGCTGTTTTTT
TRBJ1-1 | NA | NA | TRBV6-5 | CASSYLPGQRNTEAFF | TGTGCCAGCAGTTATTTGCCTGGACAGAGGAACACTGAAGCTTTCTTT
TRBJ2-7 | NA | NA | TRBV9 | CASSVEGAYYNEQYF | TGTGCCAGCAGCGTGGAGGGGGCCTACTACAATGAGCAGTACTTC
TRBJ2-5 | NA | many | TRBV10-2 | CASRGPPEETQYF | TGCGCCAGCAGGGGGCCGCCTGAAGAGACCCAGTACTTC
TRBJ2-3 | NA | NA | TRBV7-9 | CASSSGSPGTQYF | TGTGCCAGCAGCTCGGGTTCCCCGGGCACGCAGTATTTT
TRBJ1-1 | NA | NA | TRBV5-4 | CASSSGTLMNTEAFF | TGTGCCAGCAGCTCTGGGACTTTAATGAACACTGAAGCTTTCTTT
TRBJ2-3 | TRBD2 | many | TRBV20-1 | CSARALGRGMGDTQYF | TGCAGTGCTAGGGCTTTGGGGCGGGGGATGGGTGATACGCAGTATTTT
TRBJ1-2 | NA | many | TRBV5-1 | CASSLNTGTYYGYTF | TGCGCCAGCAGCTTAAATACCGGGACTTACTATGGCTACACCTTC
TRBJ2-7 | TRBD1 | many | TRBV20-1 | CSAIGQGAYEQYF | TGCAGTGCGATCGGACAGGGGGCCTACGAGCAGTACTTC
TRBJ2-3 | TRBD1 | NA | TRBV9 | CASTLFGTGVTDTQYF | TGTGCCAGCACCCTCTTCGGGACAGGGGTTACAGATACGCAGTATTTT
TRBJ2-7 | TRBD2 | NA | TRBV20-1 | CSARDHQRGGNEQYF | TGCAGTGCTAGAGATCACCAGCGGGGGGGCAATGAGCAGTACTTC
TRBJ2-2 | TRBD1 | NA | TRBV7-9 | CASSFLVRRTGRNTGELFF | TGTGCCAGCAGCTTCTTAGTTCGGAGGACAGGGCGAAACACCGGGGAGCTGTTTTTT
TRBJ1-5 | NA | few | TRBV20-1 | CSARGPQDNQPQHF | TGCAGTGCTAGAGGCCCCCAGGACAATCAGCCCCAGCATTTT
TRBJ2-7 | TRBD2 | NA | TRBV28 | CASSKRTSGSSYEQYF | TGTGCCAGCAGTAAACGGACTAGCGGGAGTTCCTACGAGCAGTACTTC
TRBJ1-4 | TRBD1 | few | TRBV30 | CAWSAAQGARHEKLFF | TGTGCCTGGAGTGCGGCACAGGGGGCGCGACATGAAAAACTGTTTTTT
TRBJ2-3 | NA | many | TRBV29-1 | CNVGAHRGTDTQYF | TGCAACGTTGGGGCCCATAGAGGCACAGATACGCAGTATTTT
TRBJ2-1 | NA | few | TRBV30 | CAWSVKRLGEQFF | TGTGCCTGGAGTGTAAAGAGGCTAGGGGAGCAGTTCTTC
TRBJ2-1 | TRBD2 | NA | TRBV14 | CASSQLLAGGRIEQFF | TGTGCCAGCAGCCAACTCCTAGCGGGAGGGCGGATTGAGCAGTTCTTC
TRBJ1-5 | NA | NA | TRBV7-2 | CASSSLPEPQHF | TGTGCCAGCAGCTCCCTCCCTGAACCCCAGCATTTT
TRBJ1-5 | NA | NA | TRBV28 | CTSSFYRDGNQPQHF | TGTACCAGCAGTTTTTACAGGGACGGCAATCAGCCCCAGCATTTT
TRBJ1-6 | NA | few | TRBV3-1 | CASTTETGTPNSPLHF | TGTGCCAGCACTACAGAAACCGGGACCCCGAATTCACCCCTCCACTTT
TRBJ2-1 | NA | NA | TRBV5-1 | CASSVEGDYNEQFF | TGCGCCAGCAGCGTAGAGGGAGACTACAATGAGCAGTTCTTC